These 9 T cell receptor beta chains share one sample of origin, sequenced in a study of identical twins. TCRdb itself ran the 5' RACE reads through MiXCR, one entry per CDR3 protein. The sample carries approximately 690,000 distinct CDR3 sequences, roughly 6% recorded once. Sequences were obtained from naive T cells sorted from blood. These receptors all come from a man younger than 35 in good health.

The rearrangement links TRBV20-1 to TRBJ2-5; possible D gene TRBD2, 5 bases. The CDR3 sequence is 12 residues long. Germline V gene data show CDR1 as DFQATT and CDR2 as SNEGSKA (reference sequence). The CDR3 DNA reads as TGCTCCCTTACGGGGAGACAAGAGACCCAGTACTTC. Its translation is CSLTGRQETQYF.

This clonotype turned up a few times. V and J are TRBV19 and TRBJ2-1; TRBD2 is a possible D gene (5 bases). Germline V gives CDR1 LNHDA, CDR2 SQIVND (reference sequence). The germline V and J ends were trimmed by 3 bases and 5 bases, with 17 bases remaining between them. The CDR3 is made up of 16 amino acids. As DNA, the CDR3 is TGTGCCAGTAGTATTCGGGGTTCCCTTACAAACAATGAGCAGTTCTTC. It translates to CASSIRGSLTNNEQFF.

This clonotype occurred many times. In nucleotides, the CDR3 is TGTGCCAGCAGGTTCCCCATTCCGGGACAGAACAATCAGCCCCAGCATTTT. Its protein product is CASRFPIPGQNNQPQHF. V and J are TRBV7-9 and TRBJ1-5; 7 bases fit TRBD1. Per germline, CDR1 SEHNR and CDR2 FQNEAQ (reference sequence). V trimming: 6 bases; J trimming: 3 bases; junction bases outside the gene matches: 14. This CDR3 spans 17 amino acids.

This clonotype was counted only a few times. The V gene is TRBV10-3, the J gene TRBJ2-3, with 7 positions matching TRBD2. This CDR3 comprises 11 residues. The germline CDR1 and CDR2 sequences are ENHRY and SYGVKD. Losses at the gene ends were 8 bases for V and 4 bases for J; bases not matched to a gene: 0. CDR3 DNA: TGTGCCATCGCGGGGGCAGATACGCAGTATTTT. Translation gives CAIAGADTQYF.

This clonotype came up many times. CDR3 sequence (DNA): TGCGCCAGCAGCTTGGCGGGGGACAGGGACAATGAGCAGTTCTTC. Translated, it gives CASSLAGDRDNEQFF. The chain carries TRBV5-1 and TRBJ2-1; 9 positions match TRBD1. The V segment lost 0 bases and the J segment 5 bases; nucleotides outside the gene matches: 3. Germline lookup yields CDR1 SGHRS and CDR2 YFSETQ. The CDR3 spans 15 residues. The whole variable domain, remainder taken from reference TRBV5-1 and TRBJ2-1, is KAGVTQTPRYLIKTRGQQVTLSCSPISGHRSVSWYQQTPGQGLQFLFEYFSETQRNKGNFPGRFSGRQFSNSRSEMNVSTLELGDSALYLCASSLAGDRDNEQFFGPGTRLTVL.

The chain combines TRBV24-1 with TRBJ2-1; TRBD1 matches at 7 bases. Germline CDR1 KGHDR, CDR2 SFDVKD. CDR3 length: 15 residues. V dropped 6 bases and J dropped 3; count of bases not matched to a gene: 7. Written as DNA, the CDR3 is TGTGCCACCAGTACCGGGACAGCCGACTACAATGAGCAGTTCTTC. It translates to CATSTGTADYNEQFF.

This clonotype has a count of ten or more. The CDR3 loop is CASSTPSGRNEQFF. CDR3 nucleotide sequence: TGTGCCAGCAGTACCCCTAGCGGGAGAAATGAGCAGTTCTTC. The gene calls are TRBV11-2 and TRBJ2-1; 10 positions agree with TRBD2. The CDR3 contains 14 residues. V was clipped by 6 bases and J by 7 bases; unmatched bases: 6. The germline gives CDR1 SGHAT, CDR2 FQNNGV.

This clonotype has at least ten counts. In DNA, the CDR3 is TGTGCCAGCAGTCCGCGGACGGACAACACCGGGGAGCTGTTTTTT. The encoded protein is CASSPRTDNTGELFF. The chain carries TRBV12-3 or TRBV12-4 and TRBJ2-2, with D hard to call. CDR3 size: 15 residues. Trimming left V 5 bases short and J 2 bases short, with 12 bases between.

This clonotype was picked up a small number of times. The rearrangement uses TRBV4-2 and TRBJ2-7; possible D gene TRBD1, 5 bases. The CDR3 spans 16 residues. CDR1 and CDR2 from the germline V gene are LGHNA and YNFKEQ. With 0 bases removed from V and 5 bases from J, the gap between germline ends came to 17 bases. The CDR3 is CASSQDPRQLSNEQYF. The CDR3 DNA reads TGTGCCAGCAGCCAAGATCCTCGACAGCTCAGTAACGAGCAGTACTTC.